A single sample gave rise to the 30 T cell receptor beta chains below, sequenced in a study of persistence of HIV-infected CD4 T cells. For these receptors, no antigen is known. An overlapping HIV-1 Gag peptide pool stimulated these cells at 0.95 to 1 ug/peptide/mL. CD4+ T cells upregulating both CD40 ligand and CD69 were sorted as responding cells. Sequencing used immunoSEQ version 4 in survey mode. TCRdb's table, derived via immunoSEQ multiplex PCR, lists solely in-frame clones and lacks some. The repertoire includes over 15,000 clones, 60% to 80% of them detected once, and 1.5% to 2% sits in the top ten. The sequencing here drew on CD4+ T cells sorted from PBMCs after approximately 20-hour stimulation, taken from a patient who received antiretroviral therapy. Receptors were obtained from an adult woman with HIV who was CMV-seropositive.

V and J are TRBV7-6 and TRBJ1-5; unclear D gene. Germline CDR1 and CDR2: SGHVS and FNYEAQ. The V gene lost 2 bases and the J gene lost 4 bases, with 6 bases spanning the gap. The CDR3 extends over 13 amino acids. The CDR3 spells CASSLRENQPQHF. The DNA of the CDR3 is TGTGCCAGCAGCTTAAGAGAAAATCAGCCCCAGCATTTT.

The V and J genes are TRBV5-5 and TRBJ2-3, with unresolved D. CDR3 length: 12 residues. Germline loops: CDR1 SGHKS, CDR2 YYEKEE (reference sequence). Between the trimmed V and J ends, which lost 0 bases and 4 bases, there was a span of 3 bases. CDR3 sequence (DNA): TGTGCCAGCAGCTTGGCTGCAGATACGCAGTATTTT. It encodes CASSLAADTQYF. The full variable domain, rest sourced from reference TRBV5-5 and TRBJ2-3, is DAGVTQSPTHLIKTRGQQVTLRCSPISGHKSVSWYQQVLGQGPQFIFQYYEKEERGRGNFPDRFSARQFPNYSSELNVNALLLGDSALYLCASSLAADTQYFGPGTRLTVL.

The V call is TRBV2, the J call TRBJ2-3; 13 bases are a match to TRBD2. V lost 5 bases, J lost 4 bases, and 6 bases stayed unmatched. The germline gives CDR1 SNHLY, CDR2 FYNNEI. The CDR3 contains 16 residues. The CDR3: CASSLRTSGGADTQYF. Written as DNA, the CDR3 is TGTGCCAGCAGTCTTAGGACTAGCGGGGGAGCAGATACGCAGTATTTT.

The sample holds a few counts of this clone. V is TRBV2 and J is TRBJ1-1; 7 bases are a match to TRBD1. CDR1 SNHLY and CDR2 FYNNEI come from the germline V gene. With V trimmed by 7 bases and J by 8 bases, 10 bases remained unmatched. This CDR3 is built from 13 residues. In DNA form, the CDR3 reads TGTGCCAGCATCCAAGACAGGGCGGCGGAAGCTTTCTTT. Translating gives CASIQDRAAEAFF.

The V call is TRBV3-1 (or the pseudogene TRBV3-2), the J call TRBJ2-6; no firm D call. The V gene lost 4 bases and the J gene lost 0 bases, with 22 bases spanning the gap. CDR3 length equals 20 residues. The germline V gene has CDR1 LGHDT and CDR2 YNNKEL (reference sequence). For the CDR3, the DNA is TGTGCCAGCAGCCCCACCCCTCTGGCCCACGCGGTCTCTGGGGCCAACGTCCTGACTTTC. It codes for CASSPTPLAHAVSGANVLTF.

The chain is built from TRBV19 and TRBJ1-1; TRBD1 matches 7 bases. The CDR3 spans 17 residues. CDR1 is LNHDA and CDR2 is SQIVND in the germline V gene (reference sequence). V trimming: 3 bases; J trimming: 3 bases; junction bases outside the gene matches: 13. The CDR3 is CASSIATGPHLHTEAFF. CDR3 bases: TGTGCCAGTAGTATTGCGACAGGGCCTCACCTCCACACTGAAGCTTTCTTT.

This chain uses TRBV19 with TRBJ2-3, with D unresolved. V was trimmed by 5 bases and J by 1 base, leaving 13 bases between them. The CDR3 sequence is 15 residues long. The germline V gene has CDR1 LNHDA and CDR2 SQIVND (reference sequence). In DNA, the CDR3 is TGTGCCAGTAGTGGGTCCTCGCTAGGCACAGATACGCAGTATTTT. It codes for CASSGSSLGTDTQYF. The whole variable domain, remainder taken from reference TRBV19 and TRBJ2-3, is DGGITQSPKYLFRKEGQNVTLSCEQNLNHDAMYWYRQDPGQGLRLIYYSQIVNDFQKGDIAEGYSVSREKKESFPLTVTSAQKNPTAFYLCASSGSSLGTDTQYFGPGTRLTVL.

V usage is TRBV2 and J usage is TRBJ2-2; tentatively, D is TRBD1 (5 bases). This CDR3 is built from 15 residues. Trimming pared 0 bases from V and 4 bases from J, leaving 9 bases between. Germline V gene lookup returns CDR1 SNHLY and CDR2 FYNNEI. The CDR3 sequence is CASSEAGRATGELFF. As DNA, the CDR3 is TGTGCCAGCAGTGAAGCCGGCAGGGCCACCGGGGAGCTGTTTTTT.

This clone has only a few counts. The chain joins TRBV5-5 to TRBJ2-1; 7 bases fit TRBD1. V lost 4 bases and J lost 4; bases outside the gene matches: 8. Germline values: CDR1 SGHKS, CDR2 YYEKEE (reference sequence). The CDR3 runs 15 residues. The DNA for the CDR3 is TGTGCCAGCAGCCTCGACAGGGTCTCGTACAATGAGCAGTTCTTC. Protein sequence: CASSLDRVSYNEQFF.

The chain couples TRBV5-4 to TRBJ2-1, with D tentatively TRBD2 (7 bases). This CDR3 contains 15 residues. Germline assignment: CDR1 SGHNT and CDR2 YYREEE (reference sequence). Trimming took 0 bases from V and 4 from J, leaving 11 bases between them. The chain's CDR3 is CASSLAGGAYNEQFF. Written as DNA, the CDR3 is TGTGCCAGCAGCTTGGCGGGGGGCGCATACAATGAGCAGTTCTTC.

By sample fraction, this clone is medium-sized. The CDR3 sequence: CASSMGQNNSPLHF. The CDR3 DNA reads TGCGCCAGTTCCATGGGACAGAATAATTCACCCCTCCACTTT. V is TRBV10-1 and J is TRBJ1-6, with 7 positions matching TRBD1. CDR3 length: 14 amino acids. V shed 9 bases, J shed 5 bases, and the junction held 7 bases outside the gene matches. The germline CDR1 and CDR2 sequences are WNHNN and SYGVQD (reference sequence).

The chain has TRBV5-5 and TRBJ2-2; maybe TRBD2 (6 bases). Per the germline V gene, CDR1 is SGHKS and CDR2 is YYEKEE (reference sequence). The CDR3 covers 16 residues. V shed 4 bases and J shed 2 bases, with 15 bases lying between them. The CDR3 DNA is TGTGCCAGCAGCGAGGCTGGGGGAGGAAACACCGGGGAGCTGTTTTTT. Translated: CASSEAGGGNTGELFF. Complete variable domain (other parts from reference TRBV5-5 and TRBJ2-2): DAGVTQSPTHLIKTRGQQVTLRCSPISGHKSVSWYQQVLGQGPQFIFQYYEKEERGRGNFPDRFSARQFPNYSSELNVNALLLGDSALYLCASSEAGGGNTGELFFGEGSRLTVL.

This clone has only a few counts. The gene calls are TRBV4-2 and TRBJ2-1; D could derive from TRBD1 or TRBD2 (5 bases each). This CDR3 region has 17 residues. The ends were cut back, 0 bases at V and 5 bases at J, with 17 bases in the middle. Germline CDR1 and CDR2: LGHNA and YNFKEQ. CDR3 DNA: TGTGCCAGCAGCCAAGAGACCTCCGGGACGAGACACAATGAGCAGTTCTTC. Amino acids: CASSQETSGTRHNEQFF.

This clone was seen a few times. CDR3 protein: CASSAQGGNTEAFF. The CDR3 nucleotides are TGTGCCAGCAGTGCTCAGGGGGGGAACACTGAAGCTTTCTTT. V gene TRBV2 combines with J gene TRBJ1-1; 7 bases map to TRBD1. Germline CDR1 and CDR2: SNHLY and FYNNEI. The CDR3 loop spans 14 amino acids. With V trimmed by 4 bases and J by 1 base, 3 bases remained unmatched. Full variable domain (outside the CDR3, taken from reference TRBV2 and TRBJ1-1): EPEVTQTPSHQVTQMGQEVILRCVPISNHLYFYWYRQILGQKVEFLVSFYNNEISEKSEIFDDQFSVERPDGSNFTLKIRSTKLEDSAMYFCASSAQGGNTEAFFGQGTRLTVV.

For the CDR3, the DNA is TGTGCCAGCAGCGTAGCCCCACAGTCGTCCTCTGGAAACACCATATATTTT. Its protein is CASSVAPQSSSGNTIYF. V gene TRBV9 combines with J gene TRBJ1-3; D ambiguous. V was cut by 0 bases and J by 0 bases, with 13 bases left in between. Germline loops: CDR1 SGDLS, CDR2 YYNGEE. CDR3 length: 17 amino acids.

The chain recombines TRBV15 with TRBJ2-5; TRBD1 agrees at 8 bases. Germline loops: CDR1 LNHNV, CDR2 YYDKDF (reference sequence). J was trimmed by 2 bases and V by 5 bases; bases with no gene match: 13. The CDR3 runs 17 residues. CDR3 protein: CATSSFGRTGRQETQYF. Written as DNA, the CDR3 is TGTGCCACCAGCTCATTTGGGCGGACAGGGAGACAAGAGACCCAGTACTTC.

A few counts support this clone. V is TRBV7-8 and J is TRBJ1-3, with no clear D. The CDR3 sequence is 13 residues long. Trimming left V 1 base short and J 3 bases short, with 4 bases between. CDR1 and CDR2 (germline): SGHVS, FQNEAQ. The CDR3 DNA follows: TGTGCCAGCAGCTTAGGTCTTGGAAACACCATATATTTT. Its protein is CASSLGLGNTIYF. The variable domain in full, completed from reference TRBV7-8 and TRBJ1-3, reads GAGVSQSPRYKVAKRGQDVALRCDPISGHVSLFWYQQALGQGPEFLTYFQNEAQLDKSGLPSDRFFAERPEGSVSTLKIQRTQQEDSAVYLCASSLGLGNTIYFGEGSWLTVV.

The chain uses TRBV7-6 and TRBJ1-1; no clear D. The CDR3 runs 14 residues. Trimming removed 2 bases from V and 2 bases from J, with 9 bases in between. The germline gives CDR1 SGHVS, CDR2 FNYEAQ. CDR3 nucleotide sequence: TGTGCCAGCAGCTTAATGTACGAAAACACTGAAGCTTTCTTT. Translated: CASSLMYENTEAFF.

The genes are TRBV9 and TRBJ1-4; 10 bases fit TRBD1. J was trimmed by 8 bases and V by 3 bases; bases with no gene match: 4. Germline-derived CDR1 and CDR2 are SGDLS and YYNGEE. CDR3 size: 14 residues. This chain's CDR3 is CASSADRGGEKLFF. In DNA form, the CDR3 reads TGTGCCAGCAGCGCGGACAGGGGGGGCGAAAAACTGTTTTTT.

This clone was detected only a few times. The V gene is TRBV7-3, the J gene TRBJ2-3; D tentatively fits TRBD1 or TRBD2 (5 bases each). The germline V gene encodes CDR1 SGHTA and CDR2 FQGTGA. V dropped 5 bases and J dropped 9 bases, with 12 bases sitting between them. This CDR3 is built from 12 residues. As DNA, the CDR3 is TGTGCCAGCAGCCTAGGAGAGGGGACGCAGTATTTT. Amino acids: CASSLGEGTQYF.

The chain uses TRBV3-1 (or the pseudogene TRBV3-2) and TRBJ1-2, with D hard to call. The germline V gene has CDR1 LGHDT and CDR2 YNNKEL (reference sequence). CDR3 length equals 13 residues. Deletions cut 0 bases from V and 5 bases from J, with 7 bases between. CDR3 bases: TGTGCCAGCAGCCAAGAGGCAAATTATGGCTACACCTTC. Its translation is CASSQEANYGYTF.

The CDR3 reads CASSRWRANTEAFF. The CDR3 DNA reads as TGCGCCAGCAGCCGATGGAGGGCGAACACTGAAGCTTTCTTT. The chain carries TRBV5-1 and TRBJ1-1, with D unresolved. The CDR3 has 14 amino acids. Germline loops: CDR1 SGHRS, CDR2 YFSETQ. The V end was cut by 4 bases, the J end by 1 base, with 11 bases between.

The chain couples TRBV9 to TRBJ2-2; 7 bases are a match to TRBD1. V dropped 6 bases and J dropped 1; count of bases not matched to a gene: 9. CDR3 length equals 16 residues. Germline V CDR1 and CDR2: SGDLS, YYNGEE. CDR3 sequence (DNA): TGTGCCAGCACGCCTGACAGGGCCCTGAACACCGGGGAGCTGTTTTTT. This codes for CASTPDRALNTGELFF.

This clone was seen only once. The CDR3 protein is CASSARTGSIGELFF. The CDR3 region has the DNA TGCGCCAGCAGTGCGAGGACAGGGTCGATTGGGGAGCTGTTTTTT. This sequence joins TRBV10-1 and TRBJ2-2; 8 bases are a match to TRBD1. The V gene's germline CDR1 is WNHNN and CDR2 SYGVQD (reference sequence). This CDR3 is 15 amino acids long. The V segment lost 4 bases and the J segment 8 bases; nucleotides outside the gene matches: 9.

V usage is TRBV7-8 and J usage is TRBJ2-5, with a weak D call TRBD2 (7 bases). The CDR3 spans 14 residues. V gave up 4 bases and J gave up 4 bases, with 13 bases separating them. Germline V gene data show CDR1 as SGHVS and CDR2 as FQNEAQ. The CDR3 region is CASSYRGAGETQYF. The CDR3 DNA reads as TGTGCCAGCAGCTACCGGGGGGCAGGAGAGACCCAGTACTTC.

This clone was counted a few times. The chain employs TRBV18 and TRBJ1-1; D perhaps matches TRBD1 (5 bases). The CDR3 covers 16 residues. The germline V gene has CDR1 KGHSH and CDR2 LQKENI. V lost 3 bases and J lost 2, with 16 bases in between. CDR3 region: CASSPSGSTPNTEAFF. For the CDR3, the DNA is TGTGCCAGCTCACCTTCAGGGAGCACTCCCAACACTGAAGCTTTCTTT.

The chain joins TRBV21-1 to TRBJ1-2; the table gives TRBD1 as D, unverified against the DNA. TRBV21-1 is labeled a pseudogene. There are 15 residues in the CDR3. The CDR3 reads CASSKERTPYYGYTF. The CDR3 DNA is TGTGCCAGCAGCAAAGAGAGGACACCCTACTATGGCTACACCTTC.

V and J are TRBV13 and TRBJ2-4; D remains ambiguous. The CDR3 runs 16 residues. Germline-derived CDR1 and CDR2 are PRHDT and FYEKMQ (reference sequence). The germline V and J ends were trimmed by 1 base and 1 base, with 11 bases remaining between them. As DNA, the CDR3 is TGTGCCAGCAGCTTAGCGGTCGGCGCCGCCAAAAACATTCAGTACTTC. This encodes CASSLAVGAAKNIQYF.

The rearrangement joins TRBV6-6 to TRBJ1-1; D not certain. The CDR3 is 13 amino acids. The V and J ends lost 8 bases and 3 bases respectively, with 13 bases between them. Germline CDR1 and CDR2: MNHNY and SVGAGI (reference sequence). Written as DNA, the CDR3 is TGTGCCAGCGCCGACCCTCCCTACACTGAAGCTTTCTTT. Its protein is CASADPPYTEAFF.

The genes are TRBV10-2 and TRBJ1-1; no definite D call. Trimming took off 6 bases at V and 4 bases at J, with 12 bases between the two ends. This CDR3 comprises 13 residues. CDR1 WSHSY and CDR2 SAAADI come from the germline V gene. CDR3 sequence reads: CASRMGAATEAFF. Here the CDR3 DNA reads TGCGCCAGCAGAATGGGTGCGGCCACTGAAGCTTTCTTT.